This T cell receptor beta chain originates from a study of blood T cell repertoires in COVID-19. Sequencing was performed with immunoSEQ multiplex PCR; in TCRdb, only in-frame clones are kept and a portion is missing. Among 200,000 to 300,000 clones, around 84% were seen once, and the ten largest hold about 5.2%. There are 15 residues in the CDR3. Germline V gene lookup returns CDR1 MNHEY and CDR2 SMNVEV (reference sequence). V shed 0 bases and J 4 bases; nucleotides not matched to a gene: 5. The genes are TRBV27 and TRBJ2-7, with 8 bases lining up with TRBD2. Sequenced: peripheral blood. This TCR derives from a woman aged 55-75 years with COVID-19, enrolled during active disease. CDR3 DNA sequence: TGTGCCAGCAGTTTATCCGGCGGGAGGTTTTACGAGCAGTACTTC. Its protein product is CASSLSGGRFYEQYF.